The 26 T cell receptor beta chains below all came from one sample that was sequenced in a study of blood T cell repertoires in COVID-19 (dated by TCRdb to 2018 to 2021). Library preparation used the immunoSEQ multiplex PCR assay. This immuneACCESS table, as held by TCRdb, lists in-frame sequences with V and J called but not all clones. Of the missing ones, under half trace to an unresolved V gene in checked studies; the others have no known cause. In this sample the table shows roughly 74,000 clones, about 91% of which occur a single time. The biggest ten clones account for more than 1.5% of the sample. The sample was peripheral blood. These receptors were taken from an elderly woman with active or convalescent COVID-19.

V usage is TRBV5-1 and J usage is TRBJ2-2; perhaps TRBD1 as D (5 bases). V lost 1 base, J lost 1 base, and 14 bases lay in between. The germline CDR1 and CDR2 sequences are SGHRS and YFSETQ. CDR3 length equals 17 residues. For the CDR3, the DNA is TGCGCCAGCAGCTTGTTTTTGGGGCAGGGGAACACCGGGGAGCTGTTTTTT. It specifies CASSLFLGQGNTGELFF.

The chain recombines TRBV29-1 with TRBJ1-3; 7 positions agree with TRBD1. The V gene's germline CDR1 is SQVTM and CDR2 ANQGSEA. CDR3 length equals 14 residues. Trimming at V came to 6 bases and at J to 4 bases, leaving 9 bases not matched to a gene. CDR3: CSVTTGSGGNTIYF. The CDR3 DNA follows: TGCAGCGTAACGACAGGGTCTGGCGGAAACACCATATATTTT.

The gene calls are TRBV2 and TRBJ2-4; possible D gene TRBD1, 5 bases. The V end lost 4 bases, the J end lost 4 bases, and 11 bases lay between the germline ends. This CDR3 is built from 14 residues. The germline V gene encodes CDR1 SNHLY and CDR2 FYNNEI. The CDR3 spells CASSGGRGKNIQYF. CDR3 nucleotide sequence: TGTGCCAGCAGTGGGGGTAGGGGTAAAAACATTCAGTACTTC.

This chain connects TRBV2 to TRBJ2-3; 13 bases are shared with TRBD2. V shed 7 bases, J shed 5 bases, and the junction held 6 bases outside the gene matches. The CDR3 runs 15 residues. In germline, CDR1 is SNHLY, CDR2 FYNNEI. The CDR3: CASKVTSGGGDTQYF. In nucleotides, the CDR3 is TGTGCCAGCAAAGTAACTAGCGGGGGGGGAGATACGCAGTATTTT.

This chain links TRBV9 with TRBJ2-2; TRBD1 matches 11 bases. CDR1 is SGDLS, CDR2 YYNGEE, per germline. V lost 3 bases and J lost 3; bases outside the gene matches: 4. The CDR3 totals 16 residues. CDR3 bases: TGTGCCAGCAGCGCTCGGGACAGGGGGTACACCGGGGAGCTGTTTTTT. The encoded protein is CASSARDRGYTGELFF.

The rearrangement uses TRBV18 and TRBJ1-5, with D possibly matching TRBD1 (5 bases). The length of the CDR3 is 17 residues. Germline V lookup: CDR1 KGHSH, CDR2 LQKENI. V was clipped by 6 bases and J by 0 bases, with 18 bases between them. This CDR3 reads CASSAELGGYSNQPQHF. The CDR3 nucleotides are TGTGCCAGCTCCGCCGAGCTCGGGGGGTATAGCAATCAGCCCCAGCATTTT. The whole variable domain, filled in from reference TRBV18 and TRBJ1-5, reads NAGVMQNPRHLVRRRGQEARLRCSPMKGHSHVYWYRQLPEEGLKFMVYLQKENIIDESGMPKERFSAEFPKEGPSILRIQQVVRGDSAAYFCASSAELGGYSNQPQHFGDGTRLSIL.

The chain couples TRBV6-2 or TRBV6-3 to TRBJ2-1, with a tentative D call TRBD2 (6 bases). Trimming pared 2 bases from V and 1 base from J, leaving 9 bases between. CDR1 is MNHEY and CDR2 is SVGEGT in the germline V gene. The CDR3 totals 15 residues. The CDR3 loop reads CASSYQRVSYNEQFF. The CDR3 DNA sequence: TGTGCCAGCAGTTACCAGCGGGTGTCCTACAATGAGCAGTTCTTC.

The V and J genes are TRBV24-1 and TRBJ2-5; no clear D. Trimming left V 8 bases short and J 4 bases short, with 13 bases between. Per the germline V gene, CDR1 is KGHDR and CDR2 is SFDVKD. The CDR3 is made up of 13 amino acids. CDR3 sequence reads: CATKSPTLETQYF. CDR3 DNA sequence: TGTGCCACCAAGAGTCCAACTCTAGAGACCCAGTACTTC.

This chain joins TRBV4-1 and TRBJ2-5; the match to TRBD1 covers 10 bases. The germline V gene encodes CDR1 MGHRA and CDR2 YSYEKL. The trim removed 0 bases at V and 6 bases at J, leaving 4 bases unmatched. The CDR3 runs 15 residues. Here the CDR3 DNA reads TGCGCCAGCAGCCAAGAGGCGGGACAGGGGAAGACCCAGTACTTC. It is translated as CASSQEAGQGKTQYF.

The V and J genes are TRBV4-1 and TRBJ2-3; 15 bases are a match to TRBD2. The CDR3 extends over 19 amino acids. Germline CDR1 reads MGHRA; CDR2 reads YSYEKL. V shed 1 base and J 0 bases; nucleotides not matched to a gene: 5. CDR3 sequence (DNA): TGCGCCAGCAGCCAAGGAGGGACTAGCGGGGGGCCGAGCACAGATACGCAGTATTTT. It translates to CASSQGGTSGGPSTDTQYF.

The gene calls are TRBV29-1 and TRBJ2-4, with 11 nucleotides matching TRBD1. In germline, CDR1 is SQVTM, CDR2 ANQGSEA. This CDR3 comprises 14 residues. The V gene end was trimmed by 7 bases and the J gene end by 1 base; junction bases not matched to a gene: 3. The CDR3 protein is CSAGTGGAKNIQYF. CDR3 DNA: TGCAGCGCAGGGACAGGGGGGGCCAAAAACATTCAGTACTTC.

The V and J genes are TRBV6-5 and TRBJ1-2; TRBD1 agrees at 8 bases. Germline V gene data show CDR1 as MNHEY and CDR2 as SVGAGI. This CDR3 contains 15 residues. V dropped 6 bases and J dropped 0; count of bases not matched to a gene: 6. The chain's CDR3 is CASRTSGGTNYGYTF. The CDR3 bases are TGTGCCAGCAGAACCTCAGGGGGCACTAACTATGGCTACACCTTC.

This rearrangement joins TRBV9 to TRBJ2-7; D gene unclear. V was trimmed by 4 bases and J by 0 bases, leaving 11 bases between them. CDR3 length equals 14 residues. Germline CDR1 SGDLS, CDR2 YYNGEE. The CDR3 loop is CASSPHIASYEQYF. CDR3 nucleotides: TGTGCCAGCAGCCCCCACATCGCCTCCTACGAGCAGTACTTC.

The J gene is TRBJ1-4, the V gene TRBV19, with 7 bases that match TRBD1. Germline CDR1 is LNHDA and CDR2 is SQIVND (reference sequence). There are 15 residues in the CDR3. V shed 9 bases and J 2 bases; nucleotides not matched to a gene: 9. The CDR3 coding sequence is TGTGCCAGCGGAAGCTGGGGACAGACTAATGAAAAACTGTTTTTT. Amino acids: CASGSWGQTNEKLFF.

This chain links TRBV4-3 with TRBJ2-7; 14 nucleotides agree with TRBD2. The CDR3 loop spans 20 amino acids. V gave up 5 bases and J gave up 2 bases; unmatched junction bases: 17. Germline V gene sequence: CDR1 LGHNA, CDR2 YSLEER. The CDR3 DNA reads TGCGCCAGCAGCTTCGGTGTCCCGGGACTAGCGGGAGAGGGGACCTACGAGCAGTACTTC. Translating it yields CASSFGVPGLAGEGTYEQYF.

The V and J genes are TRBV2 and TRBJ1-2, with 9 positions matching TRBD1. J lost 7 bases, V lost 2 bases, and 8 bases had no gene match. CDR3 length: 15 amino acids. Germline V gene data show CDR1 as SNHLY and CDR2 as FYNNEI. The CDR3 nucleotides read TGTGCCAGCAGTGAAATAGGGACAGGGATCGGTGGCTACACCTTC. This translates into CASSEIGTGIGGYTF.

V gene TRBV18 combines with J gene TRBJ2-7, with 7 bases identical to TRBD1. Germline CDR1 is KGHSH and CDR2 is LQKENI. V lost 5 bases to trimming and J lost 5 bases; unmatched junction nucleotides: 9. This CDR3 is 14 amino acids long. The chain's CDR3 is CASSFRQGYDEQYF. Here the CDR3 DNA reads TGTGCCAGCTCATTCCGACAGGGTTATGACGAGCAGTACTTC.

This sequence joins TRBV11-2 and TRBJ1-5; 9 positions match TRBD1. Unmatched junction bases numbered 4, after V lost 5 bases and J lost 5 bases. Germline CDR1 reads SGHAT; CDR2 reads FQNNGV. The CDR3 has 14 residues. CDR3 DNA sequence: TGTGCCAGCAGCCGAACAGGGGGCGATCAGCCCCAGCATTTT. It translates to CASSRTGGDQPQHF.

The V call is TRBV5-4, the J call TRBJ2-2; D is possibly TRBD1 (6 bases). CDR3 length equals 15 residues. The V gene lost 0 bases and the J gene lost 0 bases, with 6 bases spanning the gap. CDR1 is SGHNT and CDR2 is YYREEE in the germline V gene (reference sequence). The chain's CDR3 is CASSLDRANTGELFF. The CDR3 DNA sequence: TGTGCCAGCAGCTTGGACAGGGCGAACACCGGGGAGCTGTTTTTT.

The chain joins TRBV2 to TRBJ2-5; a weak D match, TRBD1 (6 bases). Per the germline V gene, CDR1 is SNHLY and CDR2 is FYNNEI. CDR3 length: 13 residues. V dropped 6 bases and J dropped 9 bases, with 17 bases sitting between them. CDR3 DNA sequence: TGTGCCAGCAGCCCACTAGGGGGTGGTCCCCAGTACTTC. Its protein product is CASSPLGGGPQYF.

The chain carries TRBV4-3 and TRBJ1-3; D call uncertain. CDR1 is LGHNA, CDR2 YSLEER, per germline. V shed 1 base and J shed 2 bases, with 12 bases lying between them. The CDR3 length is 16 residues. CDR3 sequence (DNA): TGCGCCAGCAGCCAAGGTAGCGGAGGAGCTGGAAACACCATATATTTT. Its translation is CASSQGSGGAGNTIYF.

This chain uses TRBV4-3 with TRBJ1-3, with D possibly being TRBD1 (6 bases). CDR1 is LGHNA, CDR2 YSLEER, per germline. This CDR3 contains 17 residues. Trimming removed 0 bases from V and 0 bases from J, with 12 bases in between. The CDR3 bases are TGCGCCAGCAGCCAAGATAGCCAGGGGTTCTCTGGAAACACCATATATTTT. Amino acid sequence: CASSQDSQGFSGNTIYF.

The rearrangement links TRBV14 to TRBJ1-3, with 7 positions matching TRBD1. The CDR3 is 17 residues long. Germline V gene sequence: CDR1 SGHDN, CDR2 FVKESK. V lost 3 bases, J lost 1 base, and 9 bases stayed unmatched. The CDR3 region is CASSHRWDSLSGNTIYF. The CDR3 nucleotides read TGTGCCAGCAGCCATCGTTGGGACAGCCTGTCTGGAAACACCATATATTTT. The full variable domain, rest sourced from reference TRBV14 and TRBJ1-3, is EAGVTQFPSHSVIEKGQTVTLRCDPISGHDNLYWYRRVMGKEIKFLLHFVKESKQDESGMPNNRFLAERTGGTYSTLKVQPAELEDSGVYFCASSHRWDSLSGNTIYFGEGSWLTVV.

This chain links TRBV11-3 with TRBJ2-1; D is unresolved. Germline CDR1 is SGHNT and CDR2 is YENEEA. Trimming shortened V by 1 base and J by 6 bases, and 13 bases separated the two germline ends. The CDR3 is made up of 15 amino acids. In DNA, the CDR3 is TGTGCCAGCAGCTTAGGGGCCACAAGTAGCAATGAGCAGTTCTTC. This encodes CASSLGATSSNEQFF.

The gene calls are TRBV7-3 and TRBJ2-7; 13 positions match TRBD2. Germline V gives CDR1 SGHTA, CDR2 FQGTGA. V lost 2 bases and J lost 3; bases outside the gene matches: 1. The CDR3 contains 15 residues. The CDR3: CASSLGLAGVYEQYF. The CDR3 region has the DNA TGTGCCAGCAGCTTAGGACTAGCGGGAGTCTACGAGCAGTACTTC.

V usage is TRBV12-2 and J usage is TRBJ2-7; the D call in the table, TRBD2, was not verified against the DNA. TRBV12-2 is a pseudogene segment. The CDR3 is 17 residues long. The CDR3, as DNA: TGTGCAAGTCGCTTATCTTCGGGACTAGCGGGAAAGTACGAGCAGTACTTC. Translating it yields CASRLSSGLAGKYEQYF.